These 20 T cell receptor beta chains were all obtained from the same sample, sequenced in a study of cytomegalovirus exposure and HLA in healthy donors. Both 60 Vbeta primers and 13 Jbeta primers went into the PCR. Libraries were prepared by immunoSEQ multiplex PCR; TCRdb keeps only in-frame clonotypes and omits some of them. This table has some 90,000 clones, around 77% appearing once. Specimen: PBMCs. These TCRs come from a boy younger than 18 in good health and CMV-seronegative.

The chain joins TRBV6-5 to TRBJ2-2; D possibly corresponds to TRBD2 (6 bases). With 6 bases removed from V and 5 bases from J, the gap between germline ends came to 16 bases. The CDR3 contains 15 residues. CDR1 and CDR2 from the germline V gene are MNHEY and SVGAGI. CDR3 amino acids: CASSYRLEGTGELFF. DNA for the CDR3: TGTGCCAGCAGCTATCGACTGGAGGGGACCGGGGAGCTGTTTTTT.

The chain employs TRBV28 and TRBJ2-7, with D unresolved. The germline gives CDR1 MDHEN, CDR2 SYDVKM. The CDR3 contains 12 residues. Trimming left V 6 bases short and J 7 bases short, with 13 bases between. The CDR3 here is CASSLLQLEQYF. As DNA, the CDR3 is TGTGCCAGCAGCCTCCTCCAACTGGAGCAGTACTTC.

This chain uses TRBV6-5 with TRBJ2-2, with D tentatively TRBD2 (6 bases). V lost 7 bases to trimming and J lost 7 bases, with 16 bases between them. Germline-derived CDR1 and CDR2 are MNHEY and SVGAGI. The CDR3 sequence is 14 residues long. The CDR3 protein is CASKLSRDFGELFF. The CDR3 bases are TGTGCCAGCAAGTTGTCCCGGGACTTCGGGGAGCTGTTTTTT.

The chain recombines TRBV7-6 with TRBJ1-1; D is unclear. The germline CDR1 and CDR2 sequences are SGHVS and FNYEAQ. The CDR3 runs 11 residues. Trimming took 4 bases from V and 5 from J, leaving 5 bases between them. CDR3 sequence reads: CASSSETEAFF. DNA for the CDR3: TGTGCCAGCAGCTCAGAAACTGAAGCTTTCTTT. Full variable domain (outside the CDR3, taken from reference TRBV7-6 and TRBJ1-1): GAGVSQSPRYKVTKRGQDVALRCDPISGHVSLYWYRQALGQGPEFLTYFNYEAQQDKSGLPNDRFSAERPEGSISTLTIQRTEQRDSAMYRCASSSETEAFFGQGTRLTVV.

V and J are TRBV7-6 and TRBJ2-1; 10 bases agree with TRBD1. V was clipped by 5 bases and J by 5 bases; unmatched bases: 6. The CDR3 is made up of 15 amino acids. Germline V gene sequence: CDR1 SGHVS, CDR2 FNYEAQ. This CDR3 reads CASSKGQGYNNEQFF. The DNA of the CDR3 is TGTGCCAGCAGCAAGGGACAGGGGTATAACAATGAGCAGTTCTTC.

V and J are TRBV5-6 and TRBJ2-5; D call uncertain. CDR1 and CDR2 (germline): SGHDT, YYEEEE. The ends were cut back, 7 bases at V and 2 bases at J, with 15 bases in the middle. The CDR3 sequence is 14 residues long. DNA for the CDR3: TGTGCCAGCCAGCTAGTGGCAGAACAAGAGACCCAGTACTTC. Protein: CASQLVAEQETQYF.

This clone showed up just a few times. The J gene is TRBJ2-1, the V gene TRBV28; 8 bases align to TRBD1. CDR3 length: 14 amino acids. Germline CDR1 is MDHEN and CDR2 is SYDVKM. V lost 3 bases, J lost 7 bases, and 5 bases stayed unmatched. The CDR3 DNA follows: TGTGCCAGCAGTTTCCGACAGGGGAGGAATGAGCAGTTCTTC. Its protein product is CASSFRQGRNEQFF. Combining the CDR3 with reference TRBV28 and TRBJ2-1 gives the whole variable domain DVKVTQSSRYLVKRTGEKVFLECVQDMDHENMFWYRQDPGLGLRLIYFSYDVKMKEKGDIPEGYSVSREKKERFSLILESASTNQTSMYLCASSFRQGRNEQFFGPGTRLTVL.

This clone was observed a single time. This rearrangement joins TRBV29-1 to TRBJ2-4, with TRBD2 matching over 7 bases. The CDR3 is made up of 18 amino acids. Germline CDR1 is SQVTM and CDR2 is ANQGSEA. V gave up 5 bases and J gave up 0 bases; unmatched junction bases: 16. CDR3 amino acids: CSVTSKRDERIAKNIQYF. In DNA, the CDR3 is TGCAGCGTTACGTCTAAGCGGGATGAACGAATAGCCAAAAACATTCAGTACTTC. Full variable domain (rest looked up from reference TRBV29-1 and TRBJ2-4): SAVISQKPSRDICQRGTSLTIQCQVDSQVTMMFWYRQQPGQSLTLIATANQGSEATYESGFVIDKFPISRPNLTFSTLTVSNMSPEDSSIYLCSVTSKRDERIAKNIQYFGAGTRLSVL.

DNA of the CDR3: TGTGCCAGCACCGTGGGACAAATGAACACCGGGGAGCTGTTTTTT. Translation gives CASTVGQMNTGELFF. This sequence joins TRBV9 and TRBJ2-2, with D maybe TRBD1 (6 bases). Germline V gene data show CDR1 as SGDLS and CDR2 as YYNGEE. The CDR3 runs 15 residues. With 6 bases removed from V and 1 base from J, the gap between germline ends came to 13 bases.

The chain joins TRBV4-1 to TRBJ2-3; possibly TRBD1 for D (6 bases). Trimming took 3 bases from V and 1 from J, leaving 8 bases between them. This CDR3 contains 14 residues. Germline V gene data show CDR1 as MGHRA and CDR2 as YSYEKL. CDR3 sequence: CASSQAGGTDTQYF. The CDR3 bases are TGCGCCAGCAGCCAGGCAGGGGGCACAGATACGCAGTATTTT.

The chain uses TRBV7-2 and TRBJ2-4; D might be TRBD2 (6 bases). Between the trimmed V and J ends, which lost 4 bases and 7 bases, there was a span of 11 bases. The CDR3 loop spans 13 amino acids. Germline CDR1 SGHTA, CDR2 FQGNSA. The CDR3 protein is CASSSDGGNIQYF. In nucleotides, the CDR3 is TGTGCCAGCAGCTCGGATGGGGGGAACATTCAGTACTTC.

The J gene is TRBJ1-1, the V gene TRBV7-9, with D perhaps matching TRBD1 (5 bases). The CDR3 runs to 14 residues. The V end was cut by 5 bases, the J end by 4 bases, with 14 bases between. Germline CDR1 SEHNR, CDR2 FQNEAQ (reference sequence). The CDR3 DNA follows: TGTGCCAGCAGCGCTCCAGGCAGGGCCACTGAAGCTTTCTTT. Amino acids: CASSAPGRATEAFF.

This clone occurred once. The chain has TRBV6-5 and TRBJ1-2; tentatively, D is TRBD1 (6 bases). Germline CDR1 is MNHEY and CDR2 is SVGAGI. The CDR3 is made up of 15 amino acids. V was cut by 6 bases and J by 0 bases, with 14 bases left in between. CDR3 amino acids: CASRAGQTPNYGYTF. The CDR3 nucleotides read TGTGCCAGCAGAGCAGGACAGACTCCTAACTATGGCTACACCTTC.

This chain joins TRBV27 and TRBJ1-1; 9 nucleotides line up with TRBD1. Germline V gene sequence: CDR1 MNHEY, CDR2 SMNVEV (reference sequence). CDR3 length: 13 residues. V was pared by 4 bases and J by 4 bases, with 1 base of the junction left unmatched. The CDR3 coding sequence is TGTGCCAGCAGTTCGGACAGGGGCACTGAAGCTTTCTTT. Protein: CASSSDRGTEAFF.

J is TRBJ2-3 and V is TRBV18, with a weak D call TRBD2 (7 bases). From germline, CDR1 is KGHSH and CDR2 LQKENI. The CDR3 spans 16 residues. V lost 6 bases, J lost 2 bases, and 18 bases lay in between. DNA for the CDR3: TGTGCCAGCTCTCCCCGACTGGGGGGGCCCACAGATACGCAGTATTTT. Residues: CASSPRLGGPTDTQYF.

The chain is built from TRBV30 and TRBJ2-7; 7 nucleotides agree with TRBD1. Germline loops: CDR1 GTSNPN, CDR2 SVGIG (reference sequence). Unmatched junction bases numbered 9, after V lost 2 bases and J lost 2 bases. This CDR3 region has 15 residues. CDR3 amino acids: CAWSTGVYGPYEQYF. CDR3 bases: TGTGCCTGGAGTACAGGGGTTTATGGGCCCTACGAGCAGTACTTC.

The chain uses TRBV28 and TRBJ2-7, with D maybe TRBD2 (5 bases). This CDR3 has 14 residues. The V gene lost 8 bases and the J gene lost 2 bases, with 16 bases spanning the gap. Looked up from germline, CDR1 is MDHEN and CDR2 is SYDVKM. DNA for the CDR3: TGTGCCAGCTCCGATGGTGGACTCCCCTACGAGCAGTACTTC. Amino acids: CASSDGGLPYEQYF.

The CDR3 nucleotides read TGCGCCAGCAGCTCCGTCGGACAGCCAAGCACAGATACGCAGTATTTT. This gives the protein CASSSVGQPSTDTQYF. The chain recombines TRBV5-1 with TRBJ2-3; D is possibly TRBD1 (6 bases). With 3 bases removed from V and 0 bases from J, the gap between germline ends came to 14 bases. Germline CDR1 and CDR2: SGHRS and YFSETQ. This CDR3 is built from 16 residues.

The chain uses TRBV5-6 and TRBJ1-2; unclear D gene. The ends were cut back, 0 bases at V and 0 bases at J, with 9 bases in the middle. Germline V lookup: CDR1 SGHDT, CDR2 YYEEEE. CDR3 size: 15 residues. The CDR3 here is CASSLASRSNYGYTF. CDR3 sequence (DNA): TGTGCCAGCAGCTTGGCTAGCAGGTCTAACTATGGCTACACCTTC.

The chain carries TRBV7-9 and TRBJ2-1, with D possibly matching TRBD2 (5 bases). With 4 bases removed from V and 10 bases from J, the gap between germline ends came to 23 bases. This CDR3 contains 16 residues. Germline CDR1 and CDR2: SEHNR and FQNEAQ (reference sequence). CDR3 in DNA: TGTGCCAGCAGCTCCCTAGACTACAACACGGGCCAGGAGCAGTTCTTC. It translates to CASSSLDYNTGQEQFF.